Listed below are T cell receptor beta chains from one sample, sequenced in a study of immune reconstitution after stem cell transplant in scleroderma. TCRdb reprocessed the RT-PCR reads with MiXCR, giving one entry per CDR3 protein. The data show under 4,500 distinct CDR3 sequences, with about 6.3% seen just once and 15% held by the top ten. The sample here was taken before or after autologous hematopoietic stem cell transplantation (not recorded which). The origin of the receptors is a female donor with systemic sclerosis. CDR3s include the opening cysteine and the closing phenylalanine or tryptophan. A D gene is named only where the DNA matches it firmly. Expanded clones are given a class, and other clones once, few, many or no size at all.

>TRBJ1-4|TRBV10-3|medium-sized|TRBD1
TGTGCCATCAGTGGTGGGACAGGGAATGAAAAACTGTTTTTT
CAISGGTGNEKLFF
>TRBJ2-1|TRBV20-1|-|-
TGCAGTGCTAGGGAGGGTACGGCGGAGTGGAGCTCCTACAATGAGCAGTTCTTC
CSAREGTAEWSSYNEQFF
>TRBJ1-2|TRBV6-1|few|-
TGTGCCAGCAGTGAATTCTACGCGGCTAACTATGGCTACACCTTC
CASSEFYAANYGYTF
>TRBJ1-1|TRBV29-1|medium-sized|TRBD1
TGCAGCGTTGGAGCGCCAGGGGGGAACACTGAAGCTTTCTTT
CSVGAPGGNTEAFF
>TRBJ1-1|TRBV29-1|medium-sized|TRBD1
TGCAGCGTTGAAGAAGGGGGACAGGGTGGGACTGAAGCTTTCTTT
CSVEEGGQGGTEAFF
>TRBJ1-6|TRBV28|medium-sized|-
TGTGCCAGCAGTTTATTATCGTTTCCCGATAATTCACCCCTCCACTTT
CASSLLSFPDNSPLHF
>TRBJ2-1|TRBV24-1|medium-sized|-
TGTGCCACCAGTGATCTTACCAACAATGAGCAGTTCTTC
CATSDLTNNEQFF
>TRBJ2-7|TRBV7-2|-|-
TGTGCCAGCAGCTTAGACGGCAGGCCACATCTTGAGCAGTACTTC
CASSLDGRPHLEQYF
>TRBJ2-2|TRBV2|medium-sized|-
TGTGCCAGCAGTGAGGGGGCCCACACCGGGGAGCTGTTTTTT
CASSEGAHTGELFF
>TRBJ1-1|TRBV5-1|medium-sized|TRBD1
TGCGCCAGCAGGTATAGCGACAGGGGGAACACTGAAGCTTTCTTT
CASRYSDRGNTEAFF
>TRBJ1-2|TRBV7-6|few|TRBD1
TGTGCCAGCAGCAATCGGCCGGGACAGGGGGCAAGAGCTAACTATGGCTACACCTTC
CASSNRPGQGARANYGYTF
>TRBJ2-7|TRBV2|few|-
TGTGCCAGCAGTGAATTAGACTCAGCCTACGAGCAGTACTTC
CASSELDSAYEQYF
>TRBJ2-1|TRBV6-2/TRBV6-3|medium-sized|TRBD2
TGTGCCAGCAGCTCCGAGGGAGGGCACAATGAGCAGTTCTTC
CASSSEGGHNEQFF
>TRBJ2-4|TRBV5-1|medium-sized|-
TGCGCCAGCAGCTCGGGGTGGGACAAAAACATTCAGTACTTC
CASSSGWDKNIQYF
>TRBJ2-7|TRBV20-1|few|-
TGCAGTCCACAGCTGGCCTACGAGCAGTACTTC
CSPQLAYEQYF
>TRBJ1-5|TRBV7-2|medium-sized|-
TGTGCCAGCAGCATTTCGACAGCGAGAGGCAATCAGCCCCAGCATTTT
CASSISTARGNQPQHF
>TRBJ2-1|TRBV6-5|medium-sized|TRBD2
TGTGCCAGCAGTTACGGGACTAGCGGGAGTCTACCCAATGAGCAGTTCTTC
CASSYGTSGSLPNEQFF
>TRBJ2-4|TRBV29-1|-|-
TGCAGCGTTGAAGACAGGAGGCTAGCCAAAAACATTCAGTACTTC
CSVEDRRLAKNIQYF
>TRBJ2-3|TRBV28|-|-
TGTGCCAGCAGTTTTTGGGGGGCCACAGATACGCAGTATTTT
CASSFWGATDTQYF
>TRBJ2-1|TRBV27|-|TRBD2
TGTGCCAGCAGTTACAAAGTCCCGGGACTAGCGGGAGGGACCTACAATGAGCAGTTCTTC
CASSYKVPGLAGGTYNEQFF
>TRBJ2-7|TRBV5-6|medium-sized|-
TGTGCCAGCAGCTTTCTGGGGCAGGACTACGAGCAGTACTTC
CASSFLGQDYEQYF
>TRBJ2-3|TRBV4-3|few|TRBD2
TGCGCCAGCAGCCAAGATGGGGGGACTAGCGGGAGTCCAGATACGCAGTATTTT
CASSQDGGTSGSPDTQYF
>TRBJ2-1|TRBV7-2|large|TRBD2
TGTGCCAGCAGCCCCGCTAGCGGAGCGACCTACAATGAGCAGTTCTTC
CASSPASGATYNEQFF
>TRBJ2-5|TRBV7-2|large|-
TGTGCCAGCAGCCGTTTGTCTGTTGAGACCCAGTACTTC
CASSRLSVETQYF
>TRBJ1-5|TRBV27|few|-
TGTGCCAGCAGTTTCGGACAGCTCAATCAGCCCCAGCATTTT
CASSFGQLNQPQHF
>TRBJ2-7|TRBV28|medium-sized|TRBD2
TGTGCCAGCAGTTTATGGTCTAGCGGGAGTCGCGAGCAGTACTTC
CASSLWSSGSREQYF
>TRBJ1-5|TRBV12-3/TRBV12-4|medium-sized|-
TGTGCCAGCAGTGGGCGTGGGGTGGTTGGACAGCCCCAGCATTTT
CASSGRGVVGQPQHF
>TRBJ2-3|TRBV14|medium-sized|TRBD2
TGTGCCAGCAGCCAAGATCGGGGTTTCTTAGGACTAGCGGAGACAGATACGCAGTATTTT
CASSQDRGFLGLAETDTQYF
>TRBJ2-1|TRBV5-1|medium-sized|TRBD1
TGCGCCAGCAGCCAAGCGACAGGGGGCAATGGAAATGAGCAGTTCTTC
CASSQATGGNGNEQFF
>TRBJ1-5|TRBV5-1|medium-sized|-
TGCGCCAGCAGCCTGGACGGTTATAGCAATCAGCCCCAGCATTTT
CASSLDGYSNQPQHF
>TRBJ2-7|TRBV15|medium-sized|-
TGTGCCACCAGCAGATTGGGCGAGCAGTACTTC
CATSRLGEQYF
>TRBJ1-4|TRBV4-3|medium-sized|-
TGCGCCAGCAGCCAAGACACGGACAGAGGAAATGAAAAACTGTTTTTT
CASSQDTDRGNEKLFF
>TRBJ2-3|TRBV5-1|medium-sized|TRBD1
TGCGCCAGCAGCCTCAGGGGGCGGGCAGATACGCAGTATTTT
CASSLRGRADTQYF
>TRBJ1-2|TRBV20-1|medium-sized|-
TGCAGTGCGAGGCCGGGAGCCCACTATGGCTACACCTTC
CSARPGAHYGYTF
>TRBJ1-3|TRBV10-3|medium-sized|TRBD1
TGTGCAAACAGTGCAGGGGGTGGAAACACCATATATTTT
CANSAGGGNTIYF
>TRBJ1-6|TRBV4-2|medium-sized|-
TGTGCCAGCAGCCAACTTGCAAATAATTCACCCCTCCACTTT
CASSQLANNSPLHF
>TRBJ2-7|TRBV6-5|medium-sized|-
TGTGCCAGCAGTTCGCCAGGAATCACCTACGAGCAGTACTTC
CASSSPGITYEQYF
>TRBJ2-1|TRBV28|medium-sized|TRBD1
TGTGCCAGCAGTTTGACCTTCTTAGGACAGGGGGGAATTCATGAGCAGTTCTTC
CASSLTFLGQGGIHEQFF